Described below is a single TCR beta chain sequence and its context. V shed 2 bases, J shed 1 base, and the junction held 29 bases outside the gene matches. There are 24 residues in the CDR3. CDR1 is GTSNPN, CDR2 SVGIG, per germline (reference sequence). This entry is derived from a study of blood T cell repertoires in COVID-19. The table came from immunoSEQ multiplex PCR; TCRdb's copy has only in-frame clones and leaves some out. The table lists around 250,000 clones, 86% of them singletons, with approximately 6% in the top ten. The rearrangement links TRBV30 to TRBJ1-5; 10 bases map to TRBD1. The specimen was peripheral blood. The receptor comes from a woman over 75 with COVID-19, enrolled during active disease. As DNA, the CDR3 is TGTGCCTGGAGTCCCCACCCTCATCCTGTCGTCCCGGGACAGGGGCGAGGCAGCAATCAGCCCCAGCATTTT. This gives the protein CAWSPHPHPVVPGQGRGSNQPQHF.